This T cell receptor beta chain was identified in a study of blood T cell repertoires in COVID-19. Study summary: The United States, Italy and Spain supplied acute and convalescent COVID-19 samples. PBMCs, B-cell-depleted T cells, or T cells provided the cDNA or gDNA that made up the material.

Original processing notes: Amplifying reference gene primers gave estimates of nucleated cell counts. Profiling relied on immunoSEQ multiplex PCR, and the TCRdb table lists in-frame clones only, not all of them. V, J and clone size are those of that table, while D and trimming were read from the DNA. Here the sample spans about 190,000 clones, just under 90% being singletons. Germline CDR1 reads SGDLS; CDR2 reads YYNGEE. J was trimmed by 3 bases and V by 0 bases; bases with no gene match: 2. The CDR3 sequence is 15 residues long. The genes are TRBV9 and TRBJ2-7; 11 bases map to TRBD1. The sequence was obtained from a woman in her late teens or twenties who had recovered from COVID-19. Sequencing was carried out using peripheral blood. The CDR3 region has the DNA TGTGCCAGCAGCGTAGGGACAGGGGGCGTCTACGAGCAGTACTTC. Protein sequence: CASSVGTGGVYEQYF.